The clone carrying this T cell receptor (beta chain) was counted a few times. What it recognizes is unknown. The sample comes from a study of T cells in localized non-small cell lung cancer. Study conclusions and caveats: One tumor region alone was sequenced, and heterogeneity therefore remains possible. The appearance of a median roughly 56 of the top 100 tumor clones was seen in adjacent lung. In uninvolved adjacent lung, T cell clonality reached its highest value, exceeding tumor.

The ends were cut back, 5 bases at V and 0 bases at J, with 14 bases in the middle. The germline V gene encodes CDR1 SGDLS and CDR2 YYNGEE. This CDR3 region has 15 residues. Adjacent lung tissue lacking atypia was obtained at a distance of at least 2 cm from the tumor margin. Some clones are missing from TCRdb's copy, which holds only in-frame ones; the method was immunoSEQ multiplex PCR. The sample records about 1,000 clones, over 20% being singletons. The sequencing used normal lung tissue next to the tumor, collected before any cancer treatment. This chain uses TRBV9 with TRBJ1-1; D is unresolved. The sequence was obtained from a male donor older than 55 with stage II squamous cell lung carcinoma. CDR3 amino acids: CASSEMGFMNTEAFF. The CDR3 bases are TGTGCCAGCAGTGAAATGGGGTTCATGAACACTGAAGCTTTCTTT.